Listed here is a single T cell receptor (beta chain). The trim removed 6 bases at V and 7 bases at J, leaving 3 bases unmatched. Germline lookup yields CDR1 SNHLY and CDR2 FYNNEI. The CDR3 is 12 amino acids. The record originates from a study of blood T cell repertoires in COVID-19. Study details: COVID-19 samples from acute and convalescent phases originated in the United States, Italy and Spain. From T cells, B-cell-depleted T cells, or PBMCs came the material, which was cDNA or gDNA.

Methods used by the authors: Scientists estimated how many nucleated cells there were by amplifying reference gene primers. TCRdb keeps only in-frame clones here, not all; method: immunoSEQ multiplex PCR. That table furnishes V, J and clone size, whereas the DNA furnished D and trimming. The table shows tens of thousands of clones, with 85% occurring only once. Sequencing was performed on peripheral blood. The TCR was taken from a human donor in a cohort sampled during active COVID-19. The V call is TRBV2, the J call TRBJ1-1; 9 nucleotides match TRBD1. CDR3 DNA sequence: TGTGCCAGCAGGGACAGGGGAGTTGAAGCTTTCTTT. This translates into CASRDRGVEAFF.